The clone carrying this T cell receptor (beta chain) was seen a handful of times. Each CDR3 protein gets one entry after TCRdb re-called the 5' RACE reads with MiXCR. The repertoire includes 290,000 or so distinct CDR3 sequences, less than 25% of them detected once, and 3.5% to 4.5% sits in the top ten. These data are taken from a study of CD8 T cells in ankylosing spondylitis. The CDR3 has 14 amino acids. Germline V lookup: CDR1 LGHDT, CDR2 YNNKEL (reference sequence). The ends were cut back, 1 base at V and 6 bases at J, with 10 bases in the middle. Sequencing used blood, either unsorted or a sorted T cell fraction (not recorded which). This receptor was identified in a female donor with ankylosing spondylitis or in good health (not recorded which). J is TRBJ2-1 and V is TRBV3-1; D is unresolved. The CDR3, as DNA: TGTGCCAGCAGCCAAGTGTCAACGGGCAATGAGCAGTTCTTC. It specifies CASSQVSTGNEQFF.